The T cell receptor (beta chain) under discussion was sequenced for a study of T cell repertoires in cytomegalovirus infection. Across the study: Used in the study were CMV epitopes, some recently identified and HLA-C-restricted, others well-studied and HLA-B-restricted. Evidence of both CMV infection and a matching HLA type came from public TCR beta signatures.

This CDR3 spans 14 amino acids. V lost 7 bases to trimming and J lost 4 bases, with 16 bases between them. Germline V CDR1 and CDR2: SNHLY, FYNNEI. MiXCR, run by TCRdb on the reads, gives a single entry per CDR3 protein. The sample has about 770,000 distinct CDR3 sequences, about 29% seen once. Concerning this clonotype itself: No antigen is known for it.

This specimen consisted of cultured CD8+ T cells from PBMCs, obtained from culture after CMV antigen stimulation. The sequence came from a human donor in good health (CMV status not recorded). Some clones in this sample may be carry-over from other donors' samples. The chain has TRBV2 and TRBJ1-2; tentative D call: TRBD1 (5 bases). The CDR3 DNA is TGTGCCAGCACTTCTAAGGGGATGACCTATGGCTACACCTTC. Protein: CASTSKGMTYGYTF.